The rows below give T cell receptor beta chains drawn from one sample of a study of vaccination and CD4 T cells after COVID-19. TCRdb re-analysed the PCR reads in MiXCR, keeping a single row per CDR3 protein. The data contain fewer than 25,000 distinct CDR3 sequences, roughly 46% of them singletons. The antigens these receptors bind are not known. The sample was CD4+ T cells from blood, cultured in vitro, taken about 7 months after SARS-CoV-2 vaccination. The source is a human donor who had recovered from COVID-19. CDR3s include the opening cysteine and the closing phenylalanine or tryptophan. The D gene is left open where the match is weak. Clone size is shown for a subset of rows, as once, few, many or a class of expanded clone.

clone size	J gene	V gene	D gene	CDR3 DNA	CDR3 protein
.	TRBJ2-3	TRBV6-1	TRBD2	TGTGCCAGCAGCCCAGCGGGAGTTCGGGATACGCAGTATTTT	CASSPAGVRDTQYF
few	TRBJ2-5	TRBV2	.	TGTGCCAGCAGTGAGACAGAAGAGACCCAGTACTTC	CASSETEETQYF
.	TRBJ1-2	TRBV6-1	TRBD1	TGTGCCAGCAGTCCACAGGGGGGCTATGGCTACACCTTC	CASSPQGGYGYTF
few	TRBJ2-1	TRBV7-2	.	TGTGCCAGCAGCCCACAGAGCGGAAATTACAATGAGCAGTTCTTC	CASSPQSGNYNEQFF
.	TRBJ1-2	TRBV6-1	.	TGTGCCAGCAGTGAGGGGGCACAGGCCTACTATGGCTACACCTTC	CASSEGAQAYYGYTF
once	TRBJ2-7	TRBV6-5	.	TGTGCCAGCAGTTACTCTTCGGAACGGCGAACCTACGAGCAGTACTTC	CASSYSSERRTYEQYF
few	TRBJ2-3	TRBV20-1	.	TGCAGTGCCCAGACGGGGGGCGGCACAGATACGCAGTATTTT	CSAQTGGGTDTQYF
.	TRBJ1-1	TRBV7-2	TRBD1	TGTGCCAGCATCCCGGGACAGGGGAGGTCTGAAGCTTTCTTT	CASIPGQGRSEAFF
.	TRBJ2-1	TRBV7-2	.	TGTGCCAGCCACCGGGGTCAGGGCATCTACAATGAGCAGTTCTTC	CASHRGQGIYNEQFF
few	TRBJ1-2	TRBV7-9	.	TGTGCCAGCAGCTTCCTGGGCGCCTATGGCTACACCTTC	CASSFLGAYGYTF
few	TRBJ1-2	TRBV6-1	.	TGTGCCAGCAGAGGGGGTAACTATGGCTACACCTTC	CASRGGNYGYTF
.	TRBJ2-3	TRBV7-9	.	TGTGCCCTATTGGGGGAAAGCACAGATACGCAGTATTTT	CALLGESTDTQYF
.	TRBJ2-7	TRBV27	.	TGTGCCAGCAGAGACGTCTACGAGCAGTACTTC	CASRDVYEQYF
.	TRBJ2-1	TRBV20-1	TRBD2	TGCAGTGCTACTGAGACTAGCGGGATACGTCGGTCCTACAATGAGCAGTTCTTC	CSATETSGIRRSYNEQFF
.	TRBJ2-5	TRBV6-5	.	TGTGCCAGCAGTTCCGGAGCTCCCCGGGAGACCCAGTACTTC	CASSSGAPRETQYF
.	TRBJ2-6	TRBV7-9	TRBD2	TGTGCCAGCAGTAACGGGAGGGGTTCTGGGGCCAACGTCCTGACTTTC	CASSNGRGSGANVLTF
.	TRBJ2-1	TRBV11-2	.	TGTGCCAGCAGCTTAGATCGGGACTACAATGAGCAGTTCTTC	CASSLDRDYNEQFF
few	TRBJ1-2	TRBV7-2	.	TGTGCCAGCAGCCCAGACACGTTCTATGGCTACACCTTC	CASSPDTFYGYTF
.	TRBJ1-2	TRBV6-2/TRBV6-3	.	TGTGCCAGCAGCGGTCGGGACCCGGCGGCGACGGGTTATGGCTACACCTTC	CASSGRDPAATGYGYTF
.	TRBJ1-3	TRBV7-2	.	TGTGCCAGCAGCGCCTCCCGTGATGGAAACACCATATATTTT	CASSASRDGNTIYF
few	TRBJ1-2	TRBV15	.	TGTGCCACCAGCAGAGATCGGGCCGGTAACTATGGCTACACCTTC	CATSRDRAGNYGYTF
medium-sized	TRBJ2-5	TRBV2	TRBD2	TGTGCCAGCAAGGGGCGGGAGGTATCACCTGGTGGTACCCAGTACTTC	CASKGREVSPGGTQYF
few	TRBJ1-2	TRBV20-1	.	TGCAGTGCTCTGGGGATCATCTTC	CSALGIIF
few	TRBJ2-1	TRBV7-2	TRBD1	TGTGCCAGCAGCTTACCACCAATACAGGGGTCGAATGAGCAGTTCTTC	CASSLPPIQGSNEQFF
once	TRBJ2-2	TRBV5-1	TRBD1	TGCGCCAGCAGCATAGGGACAGGAACGAACACCGGGGAGCTGTTTTTT	CASSIGTGTNTGELFF
.	TRBJ2-1	TRBV4-1	TRBD2	TGCGCCAGCAGCCAAGTCGGGAGGGCCAGAGGGAATGAGCAGTTCTTC	CASSQVGRARGNEQFF
few	TRBJ2-5	TRBV20-1	TRBD2	TGCAGTGCTATACTAGCGGCCCAAGAGACCCAGTACTTC	CSAILAAQETQYF
few	TRBJ2-3	TRBV7-2	.	TGTGCCAGCAGCTTAGGCAACCAGGGGCCAGATACGCAGTATTTT	CASSLGNQGPDTQYF
few	TRBJ2-2	TRBV7-8	.	TGTGCCAGCAGCTTGACTCCGCGGGCCGGGGAGCTGTTTTTT	CASSLTPRAGELFF
.	TRBJ2-7	TRBV4-1	TRBD2	TGCGCCAGCAGCACTAGCGGGAGGGCCGGCTACGAGCAGTACTTC	CASSTSGRAGYEQYF
few	TRBJ2-5	TRBV2	.	TGTGCCAGCAGTTATCTCACGTACCAAGAGACCCAGTACTTC	CASSYLTYQETQYF
.	TRBJ2-7	TRBV7-2	.	TGTGCCAGCATGAAGTGGGACTCCTACGAGCAGTACTTC	CASMKWDSYEQYF
.	TRBJ1-2	TRBV5-1	.	TGCGCCAGCAGCTCGAACCGCTATGGCTACACCTTC	CASSSNRYGYTF
.	TRBJ1-5	TRBV20-1	TRBD1	TGCAGTGCTAGAGCTCCAGGGGGTAACAATCAGCCCCAGCATTTT	CSARAPGGNNQPQHF
.	TRBJ2-5	TRBV7-6	.	TGTGCCAGCAGCTCGGGACCCCACCATCAAGAGACCCAGTACTTC	CASSSGPHHQETQYF
few	TRBJ1-6	TRBV6-1	.	TGTGCCAGCAGTCCCCTACTGGGTAGTTTGAATTCACCCCTCCACTTT	CASSPLLGSLNSPLHF
.	TRBJ2-7	TRBV7-3	TRBD2	TGTGCCAGCAGCTTAGGACTAGGGACTTCCTACGAGCAGTACTTC	CASSLGLGTSYEQYF
.	TRBJ1-1	TRBV5-1	TRBD1	TGCGCCAGCGGGGAGGGGGCTGGAGTGACTGAAGCTTTCTTT	CASGEGAGVTEAFF
.	TRBJ2-7	TRBV7-9	.	TGTGCCAGCAGCTTTCTTGGCAAAGGAGTAGAAGAGCAGTACTTC	CASSFLGKGVEEQYF
.	TRBJ2-5	TRBV28	.	TGTGCCAGCAGCTCGTCAGTGTACCAAGGGACCCAGTACTTC	CASSSSVYQGTQYF
once	TRBJ2-7	TRBV29-1	.	TGCAGCGTTGTTGTGAATTCCTACGAGCAGTACTTC	CSVVVNSYEQYF
.	TRBJ2-3	TRBV5-8	.	TGTGCCAGCAGCCGGGATCGTAGCACAGATACGCAGTATTTT	CASSRDRSTDTQYF
.	TRBJ1-1	TRBV10-3	.	TGTGCCATCAGTGAGTGGGGACTCGAGAACACTGAAGCTTTCTTT	CAISEWGLENTEAFF
few	TRBJ2-7	TRBV7-2	.	TGTGCCAGCAGCTTGGTCGGCGGTTACGAGCAGTACTTC	CASSLVGGYEQYF
few	TRBJ2-5	TRBV15	.	TGTGCCACCAGCTCCGCGCGAGAGACCCAGTACTTC	CATSSARETQYF
.	TRBJ2-3	TRBV27	.	TGTGCCAGCAGGGGGAGTAGCACAGATACGCAGTATTTT	CASRGSSTDTQYF
.	TRBJ2-7	TRBV20-1	.	TGCAGTGCTACCATAGGGGGGGTTTCAGGGCAGTACTTC	CSATIGGVSGQYF
.	TRBJ1-6	TRBV7-2	TRBD1	TGTGCCAGCAGGTACCGGGACAGCTCCTATAATTCACCCCTCCACTTT	CASRYRDSSYNSPLHF
.	TRBJ1-2	TRBV19	.	TGTGCCAGTAGTACAGGGTACGTCGATGGCTACACCTTC	CASSTGYVDGYTF
few	TRBJ1-5	TRBV30	.	TGTGCCTGGAGTGTAGGGGGCAATCAGCCCCAGCATTTT	CAWSVGGNQPQHF
.	TRBJ2-7	TRBV15	.	TGTGCCACCAGTAGAGGGCCCTACGAGCAGTACTTC	CATSRGPYEQYF
few	TRBJ2-7	TRBV20-1	TRBD2	TGCAGTGCTAGACCCCGGGGTGGACTAGTCTCCTACGAGCAGTACTTC	CSARPRGGLVSYEQYF
.	TRBJ2-2	TRBV28	TRBD2	TGTGCCAGCAGGCCGGGACTAGCGAACACCGGGGAGCTGTTTTTT	CASRPGLANTGELFF
few	TRBJ2-1	TRBV20-1	TRBD2	TGCAGTGCTAGAGATGGAGTAGCGGGAGCCCCCTCCTACAATGAGCAGTTCTTC	CSARDGVAGAPSYNEQFF
.	TRBJ2-6	TRBV6-5	.	TGTGCCAGCAGTTACTCTGGGGCCAACGTCCTGACTTTC	CASSYSGANVLTF
.	TRBJ1-5	TRBV20-1	.	TGCAGTGCTGAAGACAGGTTCAGCAATCAGCCCCAGCATTTT	CSAEDRFSNQPQHF
once	TRBJ2-1	TRBV7-9	TRBD2	TGTGCCAGCAGCCGCGGGGGGACTAGCGGATACAATGAGCAGTTCTTC	CASSRGGTSGYNEQFF